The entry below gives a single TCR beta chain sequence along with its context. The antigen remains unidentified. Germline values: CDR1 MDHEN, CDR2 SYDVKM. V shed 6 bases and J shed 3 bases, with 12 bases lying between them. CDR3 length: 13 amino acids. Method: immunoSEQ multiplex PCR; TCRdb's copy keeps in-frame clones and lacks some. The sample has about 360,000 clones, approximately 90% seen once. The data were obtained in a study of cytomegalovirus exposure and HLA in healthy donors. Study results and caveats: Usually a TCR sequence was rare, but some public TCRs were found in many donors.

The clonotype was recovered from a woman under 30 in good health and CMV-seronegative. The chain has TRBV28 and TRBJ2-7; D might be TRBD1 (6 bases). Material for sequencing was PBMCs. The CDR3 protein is CASRPGHLYEQYF. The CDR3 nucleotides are TGTGCCAGCAGACCGGGACACCTCTACGAGCAGTACTTC.